This T cell receptor beta chain was documented in a study of T cell responses to AZD1222 COVID-19 vaccine. The assay was immunoSEQ multiplex PCR, and TCRdb's table has in-frame clones only and misses some. This sample has approximately 150,000 clones, with approximately 88% found just once. Study-wide results and limits: The study sampled repertoires only after the peak T cell response.

Note on this clone: Its antigen is not identified.

There are 17 residues in the CDR3. V shed 6 bases and J shed 3 bases, with 23 bases lying between them. Germline V gene data show CDR1 as MNHNY and CDR2 as SVGAGI (reference sequence). This TCR derives from an adult in good health. Here the sequenced sample was peripheral blood, taken on day 0 of AZD1222 vaccination. This chain uses TRBV6-6 with TRBJ1-1; possibly TRBD1 for D (5 bases). CDR3 residues: CASSRQIFPSADTEAFF. The CDR3 coding sequence is TGTGCCAGCAGCCGACAGATCTTTCCCTCGGCGGACACTGAAGCTTTCTTT.